The text below deals with one T cell receptor (beta chain). Antigen unknown. This may come from a read error, since a much larger clone is one base off. Multiple V-beta primers and a C-beta primer amplified TCRB from RNA. TCRB cDNA was made from around 0.5 ug total RNA. TCRdb redid the calling of the multiplex PCR reads with MiXCR, one entry per CDR3 protein. This sample carries tens of thousands of distinct CDR3 sequences, roughly three fifths of them seen once, and the ten largest clones take approximately 33%. These data are taken from a study of tumor-infiltrating lymphocytes in glioblastoma multiforme. Whole-study findings and limits: The T cells in this sample were not sorted into functional subsets.

The length of the CDR3 is 13 residues. V shed 6 bases and J shed 5 bases, with 11 bases lying between them. Per the germline V gene, CDR1 is WSHSY and CDR2 is SAAADI. The sequenced sample consisted of brain tumor tissue. The gene calls are TRBV10-2 and TRBJ2-1; D is unresolved. This clonotype originated in a male donor with glioblastoma. The CDR3 spells CASSLGRHNEQFF. CDR3 nucleotide sequence: TGCGCCAGCAGCCTAGGAAGGCACAATGAGCAGTTCTTC.